These 29 T cell receptor beta chains were sequenced from one sample in a study of CD8+CD57+ T cells in acquired aplastic anemia (dated by TCRdb to 2017 to 2018). Patients chosen for sequencing had shown expansion of CD8+CD57+ cells by flow cytometry. The instrument given in TCRdb is Illumina HiSeq 2000. Genomic DNA was used as template for profiling of TCR beta VDJ combinations and CDR3 sequences. TCRdb itself trimmed the public reads at Q25 with fastp, ran MiXCR and retained productive beta chains. Each entry is one CDR3 protein sequence, shown with its most common DNA and genes. Here the sample has tens of thousands of distinct CDR3 sequences; under 80% occur a single time. Clones ranked in the top ten supply approximately 78% of the sample. The specimen was sorted CD4+, CD8+, or CD8+CD57+ T cells (not recorded which) from PBMCs. Receptor source: a human donor with aplastic anemia.

The chain employs TRBV24-1 and TRBJ2-5; possibly TRBD2 for D (6 bases). Germline V gene data show CDR1 as KGHDR and CDR2 as SFDVKD. The CDR3 extends over 13 amino acids. V gave up 5 bases and J gave up 5 bases, with 11 bases separating them. The CDR3 spells CATSVQGGETQYF. In DNA, the CDR3 is TGTGCCACCAGTGTCCAGGGAGGCGAGACCCAGTACTTC.

The genes are TRBV20-1 and TRBJ2-7, with a weak D call TRBD2 (6 bases). Germline-derived CDR1 and CDR2 are DFQATT and SNEGSKA (reference sequence). V lost 7 bases and J 2 bases, leaving 12 bases between the germline ends. The CDR3 runs 12 residues. CDR3: CSGLEGAYEQYF. DNA for the CDR3: TGCAGTGGATTGGAGGGTGCCTACGAGCAGTACTTC.

Points on this clonotype: Relative to the germline gene, one junction end is altered; a read error may explain this. The V call is TRBV9, the J call TRBJ2-3; 11 positions match TRBD2. Germline CDR1 and CDR2: SGDLS and YYNGEE. This CDR3 region has 15 residues. CDR3 in DNA: TGTGCCAGCGGCGTAGGGACTAGCGGCGCAGATACGCAGTATTTT. It codes for CASGVGTSGADTQYF.

The gene calls are TRBV29-1 and TRBJ2-1; 8 bases fit TRBD2. Germline CDR1 SQVTM, CDR2 ANQGSEA. The CDR3 runs 14 residues. V lost 2 bases and J lost 10; bases outside the gene matches: 10. The CDR3: CSVESGGALVEQFF. The CDR3, as DNA: TGCAGCGTTGAATCCGGGGGGGCCCTCGTGGAGCAGTTCTTC.

The chain combines TRBV5-8 with TRBJ1-2; D not resolved. This CDR3 is built from 13 residues. Looked up from germline, CDR1 is SGHTS and CDR2 is YDEGEE. The V gene lost 4 bases and the J gene lost 2 bases, with 9 bases spanning the gap. The CDR3, as DNA: TGTGCCAGCAGCCCCTCCCGAAACTATGGCTACACCTTC. It translates to CASSPSRNYGYTF.

V gene TRBV5-1 combines with J gene TRBJ2-7; D is perhaps TRBD1 (5 bases). V lost 6 bases and J lost 4, with 8 bases in between. The CDR3 runs to 11 residues. Germline CDR1 and CDR2: SGHRS and YFSETQ. The DNA for the CDR3 is TGCGCCAGCACAAGGGGTTACGAGCAGTACTTC. It translates to CASTRGYEQYF.

This clonotype was seen once. At one end the junction does not follow the germline gene, possibly because of a read error. The gene calls are TRBV20-1 and TRBJ1-6; TRBD1 matches at 9 bases. Germline V gene lookup returns CDR1 DFQATT and CDR2 SNEGSKA (reference sequence). The CDR3 is made up of 16 amino acids. Here the CDR3 DNA reads TGCAGTGCTGGAGAGGGGGGACAGGGTTTGAATTCACCCCTCCACTTT. Its translation: CSAGEGGQGLNSPLHF.

This chain links TRBV9 with TRBJ2-3; maybe TRBD1 (6 bases). From germline, CDR1 is SGDLS and CDR2 YYNGEE. The length of the CDR3 is 15 residues. V gave up 0 bases and J gave up 6 bases, with 14 bases separating them. CDR3 sequence: CASSVGTALPDTQYF. CDR3 nucleotides: TGTGCCAGCAGCGTAGGGACAGCCCTGCCGGATACGCAGTATTTT. Based on the CDR3 plus reference TRBV9 and TRBJ2-3, the full variable domain is DSGVTQTPKHLITATGQRVTLRCSPRSGDLSVYWYQQSLDQGLQFLIQYYNGEERAKGNILERFSAQQFPDLHSELNLSSLELGDSALYFCASSVGTALPDTQYFGPGTRLTVL.

The chain carries TRBV9 and TRBJ1-6; perhaps TRBD1 as D (5 bases). Trimming cost V 2 bases and J 7 bases, with 10 bases left between them. Germline V gene sequence: CDR1 SGDLS, CDR2 YYNGEE. This CDR3 contains 14 residues. CDR3 coding DNA: TGTGCCAGCAGCGTCGACAGCCGCAATTCACCCCTCCACTTT. Amino acids: CASSVDSRNSPLHF. The full variable domain, completed using reference TRBV9 and TRBJ1-6, is DSGVTQTPKHLITATGQRVTLRCSPRSGDLSVYWYQQSLDQGLQFLIQYYNGEERAKGNILERFSAQQFPDLHSELNLSSLELGDSALYFCASSVDSRNSPLHFGNGTRLTVT.

Of note for this clonotype: This CDR3 is missing its conserved last phenylalanine or tryptophan, likely due to a read error. The DNA is omitted, as the CDR3 cannot be located on it reliably, and the CDR3 follows TCRdb's listing. This chain uses TRBV7-2 with TRBJ1-1. The CDR3 comprises 8 residues, both ends counted. Germline CDR1 reads SGHTA; CDR2 reads FQGNSA. This CDR3 is CASSFGLA.

The J gene is TRBJ2-3, the V gene TRBV7-6, with 8 bases that match TRBD2. The CDR3 has 18 amino acids. Germline-derived CDR1 and CDR2 are SGHVS and FNYEAQ. Losses at the gene ends were 5 bases for V and 2 bases for J; bases not matched to a gene: 15. In DNA, the CDR3 is TGTGCCAGCAGCCCCACCTCTGGAAGCGGGGGCCCCACAGATACGCAGTATTTT. As protein: CASSPTSGSGGPTDTQYF.

The CDR3 bases are TGTGCCACCAGTGATCCCAGCGGGGGGCACAATGAGCAGTTCTTC. Its translation: CATSDPSGGHNEQFF. V usage is TRBV24-1 and J usage is TRBJ2-1; 9 positions match TRBD2. CDR1 is KGHDR and CDR2 is SFDVKD in the germline V gene. The CDR3 has 15 residues. V shed 3 bases, J shed 5 bases, and the junction held 4 bases outside the gene matches.

The chain is built from TRBV5-1 and TRBJ1-1; D unclear. The CDR3 is made up of 15 amino acids. The V and J ends lost 0 bases and 1 base respectively, with 10 bases between them. The germline V gene has CDR1 SGHRS and CDR2 YFSETQ. The CDR3 DNA is TGCGCCAGCAGCTTGGAAGAGGGCCAGAACACTGAAGCTTTCTTT. Translated, it gives CASSLEEGQNTEAFF.

The sample holds one count of this clonotype. The chain couples TRBV15 to TRBJ2-3, with D uncertain. The CDR3 contains 14 residues. Germline lookup yields CDR1 LNHNV and CDR2 YYDKDF (reference sequence). V lost 5 bases and J 0 bases, leaving 9 bases between the germline ends. This CDR3 reads CATSGGFSTDTQYF. The CDR3 nucleotides are TGTGCCACCAGCGGCGGATTTAGCACAGATACGCAGTATTTT.

This clonotype was detected only once. The chain joins TRBV29-1 to TRBJ1-1, with unresolved D. This CDR3 is 14 amino acids long. Germline V gene data show CDR1 as SQVTM and CDR2 as ANQGSEA. V lost 6 bases, J lost 1 base, and 15 bases lay in between. The CDR3 here is CSVTRSGPNTEAFF. DNA of the CDR3: TGCAGCGTGACAAGGTCTGGCCCGAACACTGAAGCTTTCTTT.

The CDR3, as DNA: TGTGCCAGCAGCAGTCTGGCGGCGGGAGAGACCCAGTACTTC. It specifies CASSSLAAGETQYF. This chain joins TRBV7-9 and TRBJ2-5, with D maybe TRBD2 (5 bases). Trimming left V 5 bases short and J 4 bases short, with 14 bases between. Germline V gene sequence: CDR1 SEHNR, CDR2 FQNEAQ (reference sequence). CDR3 length equals 14 residues.

In nucleotides, the CDR3 is TGCAGTGCCGTGACTAACTATGGCTACACCTTC. Translated: CSAVTNYGYTF. The genes are TRBV20-1 and TRBJ1-2; D is unresolved. Germline values: CDR1 DFQATT, CDR2 SNEGSKA (reference sequence). Trimming left V 6 bases short and J 0 bases short, with 5 bases between. This CDR3 is 11 amino acids long.

This clonotype was recorded once. The genes are TRBV20-1 and TRBJ1-2, with D perhaps TRBD1 (5 bases). Germline CDR1 is DFQATT and CDR2 is SNEGSKA (reference sequence). V was shortened by 6 bases and J by 4 bases, with 15 bases between the two germline ends. The CDR3 spans 13 residues. The DNA of the CDR3 is TGCAGTGCGACGATACGGGGGGGCTATGGCTACACCTTC. It translates to CSATIRGGYGYTF.

The chain uses TRBV2 and TRBJ2-7, with TRBD2 matching 9 bases. Losses at the gene ends were 6 bases for V and 1 base for J; bases not matched to a gene: 13. There are 17 residues in the CDR3. Germline V lookup: CDR1 SNHLY, CDR2 FYNNEI. Here the CDR3 DNA reads TGTGCCAGCAGCTACAGCCGCGGGAGGGCCCATTCCTACGAGCAGTACTTC. Translation gives CASSYSRGRAHSYEQYF.

CDR3 amino acids: CASSVSGRSNSPLHF. DNA of the CDR3: TGTGCCAGCAGCGTCTCCGGGAGGTCGAATTCACCCCTCCACTTT. The rearrangement joins TRBV7-3 to TRBJ1-6; the D is unclear. Germline V gene lookup returns CDR1 SGHTA and CDR2 FQGTGA. The CDR3 has 15 residues. V was shortened by 5 bases and J by 7 bases, with 15 bases between the two germline ends.

The CDR3 sequence is CASSPGNEQFF. CDR3 DNA sequence: TGTGCCAGCAGTCCGGGCAATGAGCAGTTCTTC. The V call is TRBV12-3 or TRBV12-4, the J call TRBJ2-1, with no clear D. The CDR3 runs to 11 residues. Trimming pared 5 bases from V and 6 bases from J, leaving 5 bases between.

This rearrangement joins TRBV10-3 to TRBJ2-7; 10 bases line up with TRBD2. The CDR3 length is 13 residues. Germline loops: CDR1 ENHRY, CDR2 SYGVKD. Trimming at V came to 10 bases and at J to 6 bases, leaving 9 bases not matched to a gene. The CDR3 reads CATKREGPLEQYF. The CDR3 region has the DNA TGTGCCACCAAGCGGGAGGGTCCCCTCGAGCAGTACTTC.

This clonotype was seen many times. The V and J genes are TRBV7-2 and TRBJ2-3; D is possibly TRBD1 (6 bases). The CDR3 runs 14 residues. V was trimmed by 5 bases and J by 5 bases, leaving 14 bases between them. Per the germline V gene, CDR1 is SGHTA and CDR2 is FQGNSA. The CDR3 here is CASSQGGQIDTQYF. The DNA of the CDR3 is TGTGCCAGCAGCCAAGGCGGACAGATAGATACGCAGTATTTT.

The chain combines TRBV12-3 or TRBV12-4 with TRBJ2-1; TRBD2 might be the D (6 bases). V was pared by 3 bases and J by 7 bases, with 7 bases between. This CDR3 is built from 12 residues. The CDR3 DNA sequence: TGTGCCAGCAGTTTTGCGGGAAATGAGCAGTTCTTC. Translated, it gives CASSFAGNEQFF.

The CDR3 DNA reads TGTGCCAGCACTCCTTGGGGCAATCAGCCCCAGCATTTT. Protein sequence: CASTPWGNQPQHF. This chain connects TRBV6-1 to TRBJ1-5; D gene unclear. CDR3 length: 13 amino acids. Germline CDR1 is MNHNS and CDR2 is SASEGT. V was pared by 7 bases and J by 2 bases, with 9 bases between.

This clonotype has just one count. The J gene is TRBJ1-1, the V gene TRBV5-6; D possibly corresponds to TRBD1 (6 bases). This CDR3 is built from 13 residues. Trimming removed 5 bases from V and 1 base from J, with 9 bases in between. Germline V gene sequence: CDR1 SGHDT, CDR2 YYEEEE. The CDR3 nucleotides read TGTGCCAGCAGGGGGGGCAGGAACACTGAAGCTTTCTTT. Residues: CASRGGRNTEAFF.

This rearrangement joins TRBV20-1 to TRBJ2-3; 9 bases are shared with TRBD1. V dropped 6 bases and J dropped 0; count of bases not matched to a gene: 4. Looked up from germline, CDR1 is DFQATT and CDR2 is SNEGSKA (reference sequence). There are 14 residues in the CDR3. Here the CDR3 reads CSASDRGSTDTQYF. As DNA, the CDR3 is TGCAGTGCCTCGGACAGGGGCAGCACAGATACGCAGTATTTT.

This clonotype has at least ten counts. The chain is built from TRBV24-1 and TRBJ2-1; D ambiguous. Germline V gene lookup returns CDR1 KGHDR and CDR2 SFDVKD. Trimming pared 5 bases from V and 7 bases from J, leaving 5 bases between. The CDR3 consists of 11 residues. For the CDR3, the DNA is TGTGCCACCAGTGGTACTAATGAGCAGTTCTTC. The encoded protein is CATSGTNEQFF.

The CDR3 protein is CASSLAWASGSQEGETQYF. DNA of the CDR3: TGTGCCAGCAGCTTAGCGTGGGCTAGCGGGAGCCAAGAGGGGGAGACCCAGTACTTC. The V and J genes are TRBV7-2 and TRBJ2-5; 10 bases line up with TRBD2. The V segment lost 0 bases and the J segment 5 bases; nucleotides outside the gene matches: 15. This CDR3 has 19 residues. Per the germline V gene, CDR1 is SGHTA and CDR2 is FQGNSA. The full variable domain, completed using reference TRBV7-2 and TRBJ2-5, is GAGVSQSPSNKVTEKGKDVELRCDPISGHTALYWYRQSLGQGLEFLIYFQGNSAPDKSGLPSDRFSAERTGGSVSTLTIQRTQQEDSAVYLCASSLAWASGSQEGETQYFGPGTRLLVL.